This T cell receptor beta chain was captured by sequencing in a study of OX40 agonist ivuxolimab in advanced cancers. Whole-study findings and limits: Partial responders at 0.1-3.0 mg/kg had among the lowest clonal expansion.

Sequencing was performed with immunoSEQ multiplex PCR; in TCRdb, only in-frame clones are kept and a portion is missing. The sample lists around 100,000 clones; around 90% were seen once. This CDR3 has 15 residues. Comment on this clone: What it recognizes is unknown.

This rearrangement joins TRBV21-1 to TRBJ2-1; no check of the table's D call, TRBD1, against the DNA was made. TRBV21-1 constitutes a pseudogene. The sample in question was CD4+ or CD8+ T cells sorted from blood, obtained in a trial of the OX40 agonist ivuxolimab. This receptor was obtained from an adult with an advanced solid tumor such as melanoma, head and neck, liver or kidney cancer. The CDR3 DNA is TGTGCCAGCAGCAATGTCCAGGACACCCACAATGAGCAGTTCTTC. Protein sequence: CASSNVQDTHNEQFF.